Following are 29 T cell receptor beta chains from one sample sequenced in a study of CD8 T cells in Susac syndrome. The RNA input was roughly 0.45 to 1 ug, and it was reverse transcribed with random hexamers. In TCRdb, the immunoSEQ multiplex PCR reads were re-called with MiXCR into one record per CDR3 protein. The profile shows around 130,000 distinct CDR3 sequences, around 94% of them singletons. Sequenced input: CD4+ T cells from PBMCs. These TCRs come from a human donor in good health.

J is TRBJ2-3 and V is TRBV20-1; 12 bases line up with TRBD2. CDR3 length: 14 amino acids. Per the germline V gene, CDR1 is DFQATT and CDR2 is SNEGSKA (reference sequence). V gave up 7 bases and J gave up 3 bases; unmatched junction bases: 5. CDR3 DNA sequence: TGCAGTGTCGAGACTAGCGGGAGTACAGATACGCAGTATTTT. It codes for CSVETSGSTDTQYF.

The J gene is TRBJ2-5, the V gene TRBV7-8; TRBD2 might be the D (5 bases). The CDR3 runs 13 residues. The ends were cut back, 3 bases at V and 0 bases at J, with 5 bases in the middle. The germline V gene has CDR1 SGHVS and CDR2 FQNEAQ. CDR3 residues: CASSFGDQETQYF. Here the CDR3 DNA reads TGTGCCAGCAGCTTCGGGGACCAAGAGACCCAGTACTTC.

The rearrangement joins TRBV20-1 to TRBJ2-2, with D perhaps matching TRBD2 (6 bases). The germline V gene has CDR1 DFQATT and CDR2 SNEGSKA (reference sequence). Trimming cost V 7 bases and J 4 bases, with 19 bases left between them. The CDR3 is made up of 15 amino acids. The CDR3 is CSVGTPRASTGELFF. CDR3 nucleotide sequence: TGCAGTGTCGGGACTCCCAGAGCGAGCACCGGGGAGCTGTTTTTT.

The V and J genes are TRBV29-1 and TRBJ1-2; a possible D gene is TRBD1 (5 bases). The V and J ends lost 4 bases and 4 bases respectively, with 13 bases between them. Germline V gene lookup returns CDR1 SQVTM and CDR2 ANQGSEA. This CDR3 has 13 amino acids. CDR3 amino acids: CSVVVQGIYGYTF. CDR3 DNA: TGCAGCGTTGTGGTCCAGGGAATCTATGGCTACACCTTC.

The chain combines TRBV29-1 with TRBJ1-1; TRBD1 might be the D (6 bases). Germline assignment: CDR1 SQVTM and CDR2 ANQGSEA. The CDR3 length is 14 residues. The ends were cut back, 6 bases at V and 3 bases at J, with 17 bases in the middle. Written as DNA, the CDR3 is TGCAGCGTCACCAAAGGGGGGGAAGACACTGAAGCTTTCTTT. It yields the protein CSVTKGGEDTEAFF.

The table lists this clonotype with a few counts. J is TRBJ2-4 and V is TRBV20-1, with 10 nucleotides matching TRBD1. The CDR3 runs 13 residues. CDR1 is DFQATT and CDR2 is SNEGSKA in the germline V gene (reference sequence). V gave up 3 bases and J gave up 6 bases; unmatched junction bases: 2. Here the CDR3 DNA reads TGCAGTGCTAGCGACAGGGGGCGAAACATTCAGTACTTC. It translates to CSASDRGRNIQYF.

CDR3: CAIRDLDTQYF. The CDR3 DNA follows: TGTGCCATCAGGGATCTAGATACGCAGTATTTT. The chain is built from TRBV10-3 and TRBJ2-3; no definite D call. Deletions cut 6 bases from V and 5 bases from J, with 6 bases between. The CDR3 has 11 amino acids. The germline V gene has CDR1 ENHRY and CDR2 SYGVKD.

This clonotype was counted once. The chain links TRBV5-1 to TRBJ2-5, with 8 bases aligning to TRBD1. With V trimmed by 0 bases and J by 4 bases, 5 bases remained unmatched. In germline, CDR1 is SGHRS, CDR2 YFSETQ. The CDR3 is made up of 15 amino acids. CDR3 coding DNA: TGCGCCAGCAGCTTGGTAGGACAGGGTGGAGAGACCCAGTACTTC. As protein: CASSLVGQGGETQYF.

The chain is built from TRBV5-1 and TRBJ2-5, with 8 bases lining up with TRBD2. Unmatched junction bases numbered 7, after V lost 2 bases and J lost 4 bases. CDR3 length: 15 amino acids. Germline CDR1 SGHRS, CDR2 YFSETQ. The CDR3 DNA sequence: TGCGCCAGCAGCTTAAGCGGGGGATGGGCAGAGACCCAGTACTTC. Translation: CASSLSGGWAETQYF. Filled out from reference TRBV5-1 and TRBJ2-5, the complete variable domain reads KAGVTQTPRYLIKTRGQQVTLSCSPISGHRSVSWYQQTPGQGLQFLFEYFSETQRNKGNFPGRFSGRQFSNSRSEMNVSTLELGDSALYLCASSLSGGWAETQYFGPGTRLLVL.

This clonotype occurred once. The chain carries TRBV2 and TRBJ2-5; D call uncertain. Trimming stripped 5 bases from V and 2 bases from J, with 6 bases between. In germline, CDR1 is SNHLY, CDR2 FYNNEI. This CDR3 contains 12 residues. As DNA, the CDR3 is TGTGCCAGCAGTCAAGTTCAAGAGACCCAGTACTTC. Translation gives CASSQVQETQYF.

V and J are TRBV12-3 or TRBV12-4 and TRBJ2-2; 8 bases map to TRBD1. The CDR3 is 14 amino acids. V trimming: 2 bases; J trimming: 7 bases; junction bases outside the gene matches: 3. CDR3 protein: CASSLQGASGELFF. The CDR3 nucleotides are TGTGCCAGCAGTTTACAGGGGGCTAGCGGGGAGCTGTTTTTT.

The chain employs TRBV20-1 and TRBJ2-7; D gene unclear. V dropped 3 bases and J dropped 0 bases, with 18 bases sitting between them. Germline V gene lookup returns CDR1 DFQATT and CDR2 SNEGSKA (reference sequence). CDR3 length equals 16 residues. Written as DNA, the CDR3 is TGCAGTGCTAGTCGTCGAGCCGACTCCTTCTCCTACGAGCAGTACTTC. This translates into CSASRRADSFSYEQYF.

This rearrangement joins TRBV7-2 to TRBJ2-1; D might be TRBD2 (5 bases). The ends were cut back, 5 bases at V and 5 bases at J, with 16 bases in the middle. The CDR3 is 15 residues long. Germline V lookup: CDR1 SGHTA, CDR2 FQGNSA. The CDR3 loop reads CASSPLPGSNNEQFF. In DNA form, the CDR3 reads TGTGCCAGCAGCCCCCTCCCGGGGAGCAACAATGAGCAGTTCTTC.

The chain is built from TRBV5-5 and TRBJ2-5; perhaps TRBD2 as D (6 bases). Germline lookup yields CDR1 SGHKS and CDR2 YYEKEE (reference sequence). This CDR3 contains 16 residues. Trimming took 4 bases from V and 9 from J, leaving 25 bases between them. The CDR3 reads CASSAFRDLGFEAQYF. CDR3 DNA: TGTGCCAGCAGCGCGTTCCGGGACTTGGGCTTCGAGGCCCAGTACTTC. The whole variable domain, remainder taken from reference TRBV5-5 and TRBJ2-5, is DAGVTQSPTHLIKTRGQQVTLRCSPISGHKSVSWYQQVLGQGPQFIFQYYEKEERGRGNFPDRFSARQFPNYSSELNVNALLLGDSALYLCASSAFRDLGFEAQYFGPGTRLLVL.

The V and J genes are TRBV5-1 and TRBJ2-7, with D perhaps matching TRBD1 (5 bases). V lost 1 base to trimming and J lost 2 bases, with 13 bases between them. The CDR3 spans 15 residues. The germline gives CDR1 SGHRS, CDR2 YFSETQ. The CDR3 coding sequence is TGCGCCAGCAGCTTGCCGGCCAGGGAACCCTACGAGCAGTACTTC. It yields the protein CASSLPAREPYEQYF.

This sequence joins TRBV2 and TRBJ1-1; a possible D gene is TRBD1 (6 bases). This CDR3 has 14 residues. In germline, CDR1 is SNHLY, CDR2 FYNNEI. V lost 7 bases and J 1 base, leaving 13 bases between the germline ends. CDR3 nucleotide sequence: TGTGCCAGCATTATACAGGGAGAGAACACTGAAGCTTTCTTT. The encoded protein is CASIIQGENTEAFF.

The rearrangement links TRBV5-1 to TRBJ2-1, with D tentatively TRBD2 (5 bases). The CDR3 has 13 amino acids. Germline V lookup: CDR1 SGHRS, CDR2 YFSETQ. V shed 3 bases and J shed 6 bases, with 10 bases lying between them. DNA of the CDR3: TGCGCCAGCAGCTCAGGACTCTTCAATGAGCAGTTCTTC. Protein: CASSSGLFNEQFF.

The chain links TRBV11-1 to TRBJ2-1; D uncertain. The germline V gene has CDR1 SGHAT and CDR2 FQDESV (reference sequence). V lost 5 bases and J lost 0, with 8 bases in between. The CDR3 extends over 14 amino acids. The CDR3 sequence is CASSRYGSYNEQFF. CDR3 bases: TGTGCCAGCAGCCGATATGGCTCCTACAATGAGCAGTTCTTC.

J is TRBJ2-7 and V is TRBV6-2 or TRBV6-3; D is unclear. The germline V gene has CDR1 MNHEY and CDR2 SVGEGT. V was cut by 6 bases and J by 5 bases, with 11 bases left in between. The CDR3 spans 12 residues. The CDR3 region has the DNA TGTGCCAGCAGCGAAGTAACCGACGAGCAGTACTTC. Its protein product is CASSEVTDEQYF.

The CDR3 bases are TGTGCCAGCAGCTTACGGGGACAGAGCTATATGAACACTGAAGCTTTCTTT. Its translation: CASSLRGQSYMNTEAFF. The gene calls are TRBV11-2 and TRBJ1-1, with TRBD1 matching over 7 bases. The CDR3 length is 17 residues. Germline V CDR1 and CDR2: SGHAT, FQNNGV. V shed 2 bases, J shed 0 bases, and the junction held 9 bases outside the gene matches.

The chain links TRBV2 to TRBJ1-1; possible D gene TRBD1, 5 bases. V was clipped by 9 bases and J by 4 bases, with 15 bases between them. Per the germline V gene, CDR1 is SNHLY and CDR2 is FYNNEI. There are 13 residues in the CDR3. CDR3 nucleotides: TGTGCCAGTCTGCCGGGGGGGATCACTGAAGCTTTCTTT. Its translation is CASLPGGITEAFF.

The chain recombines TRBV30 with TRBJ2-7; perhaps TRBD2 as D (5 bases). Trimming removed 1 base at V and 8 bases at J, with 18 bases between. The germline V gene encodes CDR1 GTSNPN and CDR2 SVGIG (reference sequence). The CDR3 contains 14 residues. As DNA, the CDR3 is TGTGCCTGGAGTGAGATGGTAGCTGTGACTAAGCAGTACTTC. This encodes CAWSEMVAVTKQYF. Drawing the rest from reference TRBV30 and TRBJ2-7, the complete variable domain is SQTIHQWPATLVQPVGSPLSLECTVEGTSNPNLYWYRQAAGRGLQLLFYSVGIGQISSEVPQNLSASRPQDRQFILSSKKLLLSDSGFYLCAWSEMVAVTKQYFGPGTRLTVT.

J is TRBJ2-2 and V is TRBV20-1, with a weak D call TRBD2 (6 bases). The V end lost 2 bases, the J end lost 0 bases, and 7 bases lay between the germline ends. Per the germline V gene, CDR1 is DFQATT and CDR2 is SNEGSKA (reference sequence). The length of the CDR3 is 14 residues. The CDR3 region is CSARTGANTGELFF. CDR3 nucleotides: TGCAGTGCTAGAACGGGAGCGAACACCGGGGAGCTGTTTTTT.

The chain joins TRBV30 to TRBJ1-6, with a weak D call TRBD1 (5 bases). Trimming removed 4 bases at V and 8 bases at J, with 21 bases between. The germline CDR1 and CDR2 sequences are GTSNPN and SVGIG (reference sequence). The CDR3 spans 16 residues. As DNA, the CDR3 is TGTGCCTGGACCTCTCTAAGGGTAAAAGGGGATTCACCCCTCCACTTT. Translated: CAWTSLRVKGDSPLHF.

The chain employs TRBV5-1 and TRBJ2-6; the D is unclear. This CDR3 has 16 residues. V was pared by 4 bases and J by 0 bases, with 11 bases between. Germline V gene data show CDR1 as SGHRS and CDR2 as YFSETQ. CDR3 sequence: CASSVQNPSGANVLTF. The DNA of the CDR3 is TGCGCCAGCAGCGTACAAAATCCCTCTGGGGCCAACGTCCTGACTTTC.

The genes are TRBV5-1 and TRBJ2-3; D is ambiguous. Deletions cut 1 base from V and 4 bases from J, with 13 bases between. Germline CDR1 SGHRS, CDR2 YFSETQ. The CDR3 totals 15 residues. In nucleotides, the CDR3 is TGCGCCAGCAGCTTGTTGGGGTCTCTTGCAGATACGCAGTATTTT. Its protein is CASSLLGSLADTQYF.

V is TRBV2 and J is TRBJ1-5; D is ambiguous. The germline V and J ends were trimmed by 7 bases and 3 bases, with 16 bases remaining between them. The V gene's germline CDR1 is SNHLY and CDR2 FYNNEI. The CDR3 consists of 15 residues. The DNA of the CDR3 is TGTGCCAGCAAACGGGCAGCAGCAGTCAATCAGCCCCAGCATTTT. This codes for CASKRAAAVNQPQHF.

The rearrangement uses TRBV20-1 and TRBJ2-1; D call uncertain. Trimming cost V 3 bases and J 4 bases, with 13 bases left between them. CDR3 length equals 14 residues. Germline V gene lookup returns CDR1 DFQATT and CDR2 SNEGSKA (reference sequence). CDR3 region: CSASRGQGYNEQFF. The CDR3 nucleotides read TGCAGTGCTAGCCGTGGGCAAGGGTACAATGAGCAGTTCTTC.

The CDR3 DNA is TGTGCCAGCAGAGGAAACCTGTTCGAAGGGACTAGCAGATACAATGAGCAGTTCTTC. This translates into CASRGNLFEGTSRYNEQFF. This chain joins TRBV6-2 or TRBV6-3 and TRBJ2-1, with 9 bases matching TRBD2. Germline V gives CDR1 MNHEY, CDR2 SVGEGT. The CDR3 has 19 residues. J gave up 4 bases and V 6 bases, and 19 bases lay outside the gene matches.